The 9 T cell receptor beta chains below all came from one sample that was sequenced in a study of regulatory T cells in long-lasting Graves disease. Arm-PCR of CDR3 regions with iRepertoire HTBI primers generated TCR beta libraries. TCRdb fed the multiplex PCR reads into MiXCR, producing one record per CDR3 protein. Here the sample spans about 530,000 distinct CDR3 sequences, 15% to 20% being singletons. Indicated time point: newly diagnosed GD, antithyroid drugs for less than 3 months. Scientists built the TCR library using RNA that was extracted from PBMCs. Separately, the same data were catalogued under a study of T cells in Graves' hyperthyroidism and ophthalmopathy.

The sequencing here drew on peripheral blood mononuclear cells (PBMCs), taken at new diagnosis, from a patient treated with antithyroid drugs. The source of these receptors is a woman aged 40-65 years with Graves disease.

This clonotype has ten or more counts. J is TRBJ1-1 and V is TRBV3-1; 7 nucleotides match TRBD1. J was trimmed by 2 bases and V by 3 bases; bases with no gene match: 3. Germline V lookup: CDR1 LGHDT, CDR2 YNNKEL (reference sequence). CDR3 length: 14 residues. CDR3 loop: CASSHGTANTEAFF. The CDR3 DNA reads TGTGCCAGCAGCCATGGGACAGCCAACACTGAAGCTTTCTTT.

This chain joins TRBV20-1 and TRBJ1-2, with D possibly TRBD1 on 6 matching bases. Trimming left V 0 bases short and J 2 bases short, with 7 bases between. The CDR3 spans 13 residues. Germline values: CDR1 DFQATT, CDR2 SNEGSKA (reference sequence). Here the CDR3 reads CSARETGNYGYTF. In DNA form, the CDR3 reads TGCAGTGCTAGAGAAACAGGGAACTATGGCTACACCTTC.

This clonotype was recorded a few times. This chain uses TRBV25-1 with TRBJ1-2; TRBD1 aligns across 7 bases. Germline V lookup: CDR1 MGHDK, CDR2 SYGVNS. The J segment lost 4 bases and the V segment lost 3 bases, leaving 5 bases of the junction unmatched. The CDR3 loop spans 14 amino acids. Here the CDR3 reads CASSDYRGVYGYTF. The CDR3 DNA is TGTGCCAGCAGTGATTACAGGGGCGTCTATGGCTACACCTTC.

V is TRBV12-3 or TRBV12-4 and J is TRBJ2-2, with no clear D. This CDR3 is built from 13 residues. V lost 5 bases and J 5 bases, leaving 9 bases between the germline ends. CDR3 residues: CASSKQATGELFF. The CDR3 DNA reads TGTGCCAGCAGTAAACAAGCTACCGGGGAGCTGTTTTTT.

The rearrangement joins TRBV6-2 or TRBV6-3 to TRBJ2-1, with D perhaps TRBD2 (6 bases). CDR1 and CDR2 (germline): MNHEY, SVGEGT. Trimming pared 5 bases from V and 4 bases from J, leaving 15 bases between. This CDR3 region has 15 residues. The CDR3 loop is CASSEAGLPYNEQFF. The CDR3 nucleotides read TGTGCCAGCAGTGAAGCAGGACTACCTTACAATGAGCAGTTCTTC.

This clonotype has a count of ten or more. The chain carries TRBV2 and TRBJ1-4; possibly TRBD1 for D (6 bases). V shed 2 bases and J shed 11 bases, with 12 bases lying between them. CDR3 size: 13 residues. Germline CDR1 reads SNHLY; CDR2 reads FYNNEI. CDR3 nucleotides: TGTGCCAGCAGTGAAAGAGGACAGAATAAACTGTTTTTT. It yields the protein CASSERGQNKLFF. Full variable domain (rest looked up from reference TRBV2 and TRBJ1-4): EPEVTQTPSHQVTQMGQEVILRCVPISNHLYFYWYRQILGQKVEFLVSFYNNEISEKSEIFDDQFSVERPDGSNFTLKIRSTKLEDSAMYFCASSERGQNKLFFGSGTQLSVL.

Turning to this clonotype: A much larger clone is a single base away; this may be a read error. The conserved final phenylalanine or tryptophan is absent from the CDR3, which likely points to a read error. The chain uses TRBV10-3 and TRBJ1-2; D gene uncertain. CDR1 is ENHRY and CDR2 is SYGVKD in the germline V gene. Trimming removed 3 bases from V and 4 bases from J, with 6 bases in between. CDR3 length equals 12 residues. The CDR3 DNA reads TGTGCCATCAGTGACAACACCTATGGCTACACCCTC. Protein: CAISDNTYGYTL.

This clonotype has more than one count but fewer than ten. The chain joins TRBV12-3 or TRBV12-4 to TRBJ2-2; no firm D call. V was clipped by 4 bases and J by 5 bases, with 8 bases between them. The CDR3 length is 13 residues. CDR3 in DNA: TGTGCCAGCAGTTATCAGAGAACCGGGGAGCTGTTTTTT. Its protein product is CASSYQRTGELFF.

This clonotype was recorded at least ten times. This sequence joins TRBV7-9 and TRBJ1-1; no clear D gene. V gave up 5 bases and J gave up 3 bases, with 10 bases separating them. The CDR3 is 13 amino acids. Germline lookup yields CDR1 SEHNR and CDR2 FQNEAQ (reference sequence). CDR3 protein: CASSGGQDTEAFF. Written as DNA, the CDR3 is TGTGCCAGCAGCGGTGGCCAAGACACTGAAGCTTTCTTT.